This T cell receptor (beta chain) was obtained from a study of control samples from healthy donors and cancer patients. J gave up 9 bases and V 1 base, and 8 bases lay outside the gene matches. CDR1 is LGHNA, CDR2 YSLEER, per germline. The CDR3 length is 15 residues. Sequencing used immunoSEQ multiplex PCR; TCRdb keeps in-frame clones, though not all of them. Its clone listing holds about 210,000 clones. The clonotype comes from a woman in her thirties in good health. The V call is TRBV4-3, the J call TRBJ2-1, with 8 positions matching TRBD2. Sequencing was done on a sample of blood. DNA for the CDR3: TGCGCCAGCAGCCAAGGTAGCGGGGATTGGGGTGAGCAGTTCTTC. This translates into CASSQGSGDWGEQFF.